This T cell receptor (beta chain) was recorded in a study of regulatory T cells in long-lasting Graves disease. This sample's time point: newly diagnosed GD, antithyroid drugs for less than 3 months. After RNA was extracted from PBMCs, the TCR library was made from it. Graves' disease diagnosis used American Thyroid Association guidelines. Investigators prepared the TCR beta libraries by applying iRepertoire HTBI primers and Arm-PCR of CDR3 regions. TCRdb reprocessed the multiplex PCR reads via MiXCR and lists one record per CDR3 protein. The sample consists of some 400,000 distinct CDR3 sequences, 14% to 15% of them appearing once. The CDR3 spans 12 residues. Per germline, CDR1 SNHLY and CDR2 FYNNEI. V lost 6 bases and J 11 bases, leaving 16 bases between the germline ends. This clonotype has at least ten counts. The same specimen was also included in a second study, on T cells in Graves' hyperthyroidism and ophthalmopathy. That report notes: Thyroid ultrasound, orbital computed tomography, clinical symptoms, and serum thyroxine and TRAb underpinned diagnoses. With the HTBI primer set, the TCR CDR3 went through a first round of RT-PCR.

The sample was peripheral blood mononuclear cells (PBMCs), taken at new diagnosis, from a patient treated with antithyroid drugs. This chain links TRBV2 with TRBJ1-1, with D possibly being TRBD1 (5 bases). The clonotype was recovered from a woman aged 25 to 45 with Graves disease. In DNA form, the CDR3 reads TGTGCCAGCAGGGGTTTTGGAAGACAGGCTTTCTTT. This codes for CASRGFGRQAFF.